The present T cell receptor beta chain was sequenced within a study of T cells in Graves' hyperthyroidism and ophthalmopathy. The TCR beta CDR3 regions underwent amplification using RNA transcripts as the source. During a first-round RT-PCR of the TCR CDR3, the HTBI primer set was used. TCRdb used MiXCR to reprocess the multiplex PCR reads, holding one entry per CDR3 protein. The table records roughly 710,000 distinct CDR3 sequences, about a third of them present only once. This CDR3 comprises 16 residues. Deletions cut 1 base from V and 6 bases from J, with 18 bases between. CDR1 is SGHVS, CDR2 FNYEAQ, per germline. In this sample, this clonotype turned up many times.

The specimen sequenced was blood. The rearrangement joins TRBV7-6 to TRBJ1-1, with D hard to call. The clonotype comes from a woman between 40 and 55 years old with Graves' hyperthyroidism. The CDR3 reads CASSLGGYGVLSEAFF. The CDR3 coding sequence is TGTGCCAGCAGCTTAGGAGGATACGGGGTCCTGTCTGAAGCTTTCTTT.